These 30 T cell receptor beta chains were all obtained from the same sample, sequenced in a study of T cells after yellow fever vaccination. TCRdb fed the 5' RACE reads into MiXCR, producing one record per CDR3 protein. The profile shows a few hundred thousand distinct CDR3 sequences, approximately 3.8% of them singletons. This material consisted of PBMCs, taken 15 days after the yellow fever booster vaccination. These receptors all stem from a man in his late teens or twenties who received the YFV17D yellow fever vaccine.

The sample holds many counts of this clonotype. The chain uses TRBV6-2 or TRBV6-3 and TRBJ2-3, with 12 bases fitting TRBD1. With V trimmed by 3 bases and J by 4 bases, 2 bases remained unmatched. The CDR3 sequence is 15 residues long. Germline CDR1 MNHEY, CDR2 SVGEGT. The CDR3 reads CASSYGTGGPDTQYF. CDR3 DNA sequence: TGTGCCAGCAGTTATGGGACAGGGGGCCCAGATACGCAGTATTTT.

This clonotype was counted at least ten times. The genes are TRBV20-1 and TRBJ2-3; the match to TRBD1 covers 7 bases. CDR3 size: 13 residues. Trimming at V came to 3 bases and at J to 3 bases, leaving 3 bases not matched to a gene. Germline CDR1 reads DFQATT; CDR2 reads SNEGSKA (reference sequence). The DNA for the CDR3 is TGCAGTGCTAGCAAACAGGGGACAGATACGCAGTATTTT. It yields the protein CSASKQGTDTQYF.

This clonotype showed up many times. The chain employs TRBV10-3 and TRBJ2-2, with TRBD1 matching 7 bases. The V segment lost 10 bases and the J segment 6 bases; nucleotides outside the gene matches: 5. The CDR3 sequence is 12 residues long. Germline CDR1 is ENHRY and CDR2 is SYGVKD. CDR3 sequence reads: CATRTGSGELFF. CDR3 in DNA: TGTGCCACAAGGACAGGATCCGGGGAGCTGTTTTTT.

This clonotype was observed many times. The chain couples TRBV12-3 or TRBV12-4 to TRBJ2-7, with 8 bases lining up with TRBD1. This CDR3 region has 14 residues. V lost 5 bases to trimming and J lost 3 bases; unmatched junction nucleotides: 6. CDR3 sequence (DNA): TGTGCCAGCAGTGGACAGGGAGTAGTCTACGAGCAGTACTTC. Translated: CASSGQGVVYEQYF.

The V call is TRBV27, the J call TRBJ2-3; possible D gene TRBD1, 6 bases. Trimming cost V 2 bases and J 5 bases, with 11 bases left between them. The CDR3 sequence is 14 residues long. Germline loops: CDR1 MNHEY, CDR2 SMNVEV (reference sequence). CDR3 nucleotides: TGTGCCAGCAGTTTAGGGGGCCCCGGAGATACGCAGTATTTT. This sequence encodes CASSLGGPGDTQYF.

The chain combines TRBV12-3 or TRBV12-4 with TRBJ2-5; the D is unclear. This CDR3 spans 13 amino acids. Trimming took off 5 bases at V and 5 bases at J, with 12 bases between the two ends. The CDR3 loop reads CASSADPPETQYF. Written as DNA, the CDR3 is TGTGCCAGCAGTGCCGATCCCCCGGAGACCCAGTACTTC.

This clonotype was seen at least ten times. The chain carries TRBV14 and TRBJ2-7; weak D call: TRBD2 (6 bases). Trimming shortened V by 3 bases and J by 2 bases, and 11 bases separated the two germline ends. Germline V lookup: CDR1 SGHDN, CDR2 FVKESK. CDR3 length: 14 residues. As DNA, the CDR3 is TGTGCCAGCAGCCACGGCGGGGTGGCCTACGAGCAGTACTTC. The encoded protein is CASSHGGVAYEQYF.

Many counts were recorded for this clonotype. As DNA, the CDR3 is TGTGCCAGCAGCTTGGACAGGCTACCTACCACTGAAGCTTTCTTT. Translated: CASSLDRLPTTEAFF. The chain is built from TRBV7-2 and TRBJ1-1; 7 positions match TRBD1. The junction had 8 bases not matched to a gene; V was cut back by 3 bases and J by 4 bases. The CDR3 loop spans 15 amino acids. From germline, CDR1 is SGHTA and CDR2 FQGNSA.

This clonotype appeared many times. The rearrangement links TRBV12-3 or TRBV12-4 to TRBJ1-4, with 8 bases identical to TRBD1. V shed 5 bases and J 7 bases; nucleotides not matched to a gene: 9. The CDR3 length is 15 residues. CDR3 region: CASSPPGQEGEKLFF. The CDR3 coding sequence is TGTGCCAGCAGTCCGCCGGGACAGGAGGGTGAAAAACTGTTTTTT.

This clonotype was detected ten times or more. V usage is TRBV2 and J usage is TRBJ2-3, with unresolved D. V was cut by 7 bases and J by 2 bases, with 4 bases left in between. Germline loops: CDR1 SNHLY, CDR2 FYNNEI. The CDR3 contains 11 residues. The CDR3 DNA reads as TGTGCCAGCACTATCACAGATACGCAGTATTTT. This encodes CASTITDTQYF.

This clonotype was detected ten times or more. The J gene is TRBJ2-2, the V gene TRBV4-3; D is uncertain. The germline V gene encodes CDR1 LGHNA and CDR2 YSLEER. The CDR3 extends over 15 amino acids. Between the trimmed V and J ends, which lost 0 bases and 4 bases, there was a span of 9 bases. CDR3 in DNA: TGCGCCAGCAGCCAAGATCGGCAGATCACCGGGGAGCTGTTTTTT. It yields the protein CASSQDRQITGELFF.

Many counts were recorded for this clonotype. The chain combines TRBV15 with TRBJ1-1; D not resolved. In germline, CDR1 is LNHNV, CDR2 YYDKDF (reference sequence). V lost 1 base and J lost 4, with 16 bases in between. This CDR3 region has 16 residues. The CDR3 spells CATSRGNTQVSTEAFF. CDR3 sequence (DNA): TGTGCCACCAGCAGAGGAAATACGCAGGTGAGCACTGAAGCTTTCTTT.

This clonotype was seen at least ten times. The V call is TRBV5-5, the J call TRBJ2-7, with D possibly being TRBD1 (6 bases). Between the trimmed V and J ends, which lost 4 bases and 4 bases, there was a span of 21 bases. Germline-derived CDR1 and CDR2 are SGHKS and YYEKEE (reference sequence). This CDR3 has 16 residues. The CDR3 sequence: CASSLPTRGLTYEQYF. Here the CDR3 DNA reads TGTGCCAGCAGCCTCCCCACGAGGGGGTTGACGTACGAGCAGTACTTC. The whole variable domain, remainder taken from reference TRBV5-5 and TRBJ2-7, is DAGVTQSPTHLIKTRGQQVTLRCSPISGHKSVSWYQQVLGQGPQFIFQYYEKEERGRGNFPDRFSARQFPNYSSELNVNALLLGDSALYLCASSLPTRGLTYEQYFGPGTRLTVT.

The table lists this clonotype with many counts. V is TRBV5-1 and J is TRBJ2-7; D is uncertain. The CDR3 is made up of 11 amino acids. CDR1 is SGHRS and CDR2 is YFSETQ in the germline V gene. The V gene lost 9 bases and the J gene lost 5 bases, with 12 bases spanning the gap. CDR3 DNA sequence: TGCGCCATTAAAAACATCCACGAGCAGTACTTC. This encodes CAIKNIHEQYF.

This clonotype was found many times. The chain uses TRBV4-2 and TRBJ2-3, with 13 nucleotides matching TRBD2. CDR1 LGHNA and CDR2 YNFKEQ come from the germline V gene. The CDR3 sequence is 14 residues long. Trimming took 2 bases from V and 10 from J; bases not matched to a gene: 3. The CDR3 nucleotides are TGTGCCAGCAGCCAACCGGGACTAGCGGGGCCGCAGTATTTT. This translates into CASSQPGLAGPQYF.

This clonotype was seen at least ten times. The chain has TRBV6-5 and TRBJ1-5; D is ambiguous. Trimming took off 6 bases at V and 3 bases at J, with 15 bases between the two ends. The CDR3 covers 15 residues. Germline-derived CDR1 and CDR2 are MNHEY and SVGAGI. The CDR3 DNA sequence: TGTGCCAGCAGGTTAGCGGACGGCGCCAATCAGCCCCAGCATTTT. It translates to CASRLADGANQPQHF.

The chain has TRBV5-4 and TRBJ2-7, with 8 bases lining up with TRBD2. Germline V CDR1 and CDR2: SGHNT, YYREEE (reference sequence). The CDR3 runs 19 residues. The junction had 15 bases not matched to a gene; V was cut back by 1 base and J by 0 bases. The CDR3 is CASSLSGGATRRSSYEQYV. In nucleotides, the CDR3 is TGTGCCAGCAGCTTGTCGGGGGGGGCAACACGGCGGAGCTCCTACGAGCAGTACGTC.

Many counts were recorded for this clonotype. The chain is built from TRBV7-2 and TRBJ1-5, with 10 bases that match TRBD1. Germline values: CDR1 SGHTA, CDR2 FQGNSA. CDR3 size: 19 residues. Trimming at V came to 5 bases and at J to 0 bases, leaving 13 bases not matched to a gene. The CDR3 nucleotides are TGTGCCAGCAGCCAAGGGAGGTGGGGACAGGGGTTTAGCAATCAGCCCCAGCATTTT. This sequence encodes CASSQGRWGQGFSNQPQHF.

At least ten counts were recorded for this clonotype. This chain links TRBV15 with TRBJ1-1; possibly TRBD1 for D (5 bases). Between the trimmed V and J ends, which lost 4 bases and 11 bases, there was a span of 20 bases. Germline-derived CDR1 and CDR2 are LNHNV and YYDKDF (reference sequence). The CDR3 contains 14 residues. CDR3 sequence (DNA): TGTGCCACCAGCAAAAAGCAAACGGGGACGCGGGCTTTCTTT. The encoded protein is CATSKKQTGTRAFF. Together with reference TRBV15 and TRBJ1-1, the CDR3 gives the full variable domain: DAMVIQNPRYQVTQFGKPVTLSCSQTLNHNVMYWYQQKSSQAPKLLFHYYDKDFNNEADTPDNFQSRRPNTSFCFLDIRSPGLGDTAMYLCATSKKQTGTRAFFGQGTRLTVV.

This clonotype has a count of ten or more. The chain carries TRBV4-3 and TRBJ2-2; a weak D match, TRBD1 (5 bases). V was shortened by 3 bases and J by 5 bases, with 13 bases between the two germline ends. The CDR3 sequence is 15 residues long. CDR1 is LGHNA, CDR2 YSLEER, per germline. The CDR3 loop is CASSQSRGTTGELFF. Written as DNA, the CDR3 is TGCGCCAGCAGCCAGAGTAGGGGAACAACCGGGGAGCTGTTTTTT.

At least ten counts were recorded for this clonotype. V usage is TRBV5-1 and J usage is TRBJ2-5; D not certain. CDR1 and CDR2 from the germline V gene are SGHRS and YFSETQ. This CDR3 is 13 amino acids long. The V and J ends lost 7 bases and 7 bases respectively, with 17 bases between them. DNA of the CDR3: TGCGCCAGCTCCGACGCCCCCTTAGGGACCCAGTACTTC. Amino acid sequence: CASSDAPLGTQYF.

This clonotype was recorded many times. This rearrangement joins TRBV5-1 to TRBJ2-7; 7 nucleotides align to TRBD1. Germline V gene lookup returns CDR1 SGHRS and CDR2 YFSETQ. Germline trimming cut 4 bases from V and 6 bases from J; bases unmatched to any gene: 7. CDR3 length: 13 residues. CDR3 in DNA: TGCGCCAGCAGCCGGGACAGCTTGTCCGAGCAGTACGTC. Translation gives CASSRDSLSEQYV.

This clonotype has ten or more counts. This chain connects TRBV6-6 to TRBJ2-5; TRBD2 matches at 7 bases. Germline V gene sequence: CDR1 MNHNY, CDR2 SVGAGI (reference sequence). The J segment lost 2 bases and the V segment lost 7 bases, leaving 4 bases of the junction unmatched. CDR3 length: 13 residues. The CDR3 loop reads CASMSSGQETQYF. The CDR3 nucleotides read TGTGCCAGCATGTCTAGCGGACAAGAGACCCAGTACTTC.

In its sample, this clonotype was seen many times. The chain couples TRBV6-2 or TRBV6-3 to TRBJ1-5; D is unclear. Trimming pared 6 bases from V and 9 bases from J, leaving 12 bases between. The length of the CDR3 is 12 residues. In germline, CDR1 is MNHEY, CDR2 SVGEGT. Here the CDR3 reads CASSLFGRPQHF. CDR3 nucleotide sequence: TGTGCCAGCAGCCTCTTCGGTCGGCCCCAGCATTTT.

Worth noting for this clonotype: A read error may explain this, as a much larger clone is one base away. The rearrangement joins TRBV4-3 to TRBJ2-3; no reliable D call. The CDR3 runs to 14 residues. The germline V gene encodes CDR1 LGHNA and CDR2 YSLEER. This CDR3 reads CAISQAWGTDTQYF. DNA for the CDR3: TGCGCCATCAGCCAAGCCTGGGGCACAGATACGCAGTATTTT.

This clonotype was found many times. The CDR3 nucleotides are TGCGCCAGCAGCTTCCTCGGGGTCGGGGCAGATACGCAGTATTTT. It encodes CASSFLGVGADTQYF. The chain employs TRBV5-1 and TRBJ2-3, with a weak D call TRBD2 (5 bases). Germline CDR1 and CDR2: SGHRS and YFSETQ. This CDR3 is built from 15 residues. V dropped 2 bases and J dropped 4 bases, with 14 bases sitting between them. Together with reference TRBV5-1 and TRBJ2-3, the CDR3 gives the full variable domain: KAGVTQTPRYLIKTRGQQVTLSCSPISGHRSVSWYQQTPGQGLQFLFEYFSETQRNKGNFPGRFSGRQFSNSRSEMNVSTLELGDSALYLCASSFLGVGADTQYFGPGTRLTVL.

In this sample, this clonotype turned up many times. V is TRBV20-1 and J is TRBJ1-4; D remains unclear. The V and J ends lost 0 bases and 5 bases respectively, with 7 bases between them. CDR1 and CDR2 (germline): DFQATT, SNEGSKA (reference sequence). The CDR3 is 13 amino acids. Here the CDR3 reads CSARDQGNEKLFF. The CDR3 region has the DNA TGCAGTGCTAGAGATCAAGGAAATGAAAAACTGTTTTTT.

This clonotype was observed many times. The chain joins TRBV6-6 to TRBJ1-5, with TRBD1 identical over 9 bases. J lost 5 bases, V lost 6 bases, and 2 bases had no gene match. This CDR3 is 13 amino acids long. Germline loops: CDR1 MNHNY, CDR2 SVGAGI (reference sequence). The CDR3 region is CASSRTGDQPQHF. The CDR3 bases are TGTGCCAGCAGCCGGACAGGGGATCAGCCCCAGCATTTT.

This clonotype has just a few counts. This chain uses TRBV7-9 with TRBJ1-2, with 9 bases fitting TRBD1. J was trimmed by 6 bases and V by 2 bases; bases with no gene match: 13. CDR3 length equals 17 residues. CDR1 and CDR2 from the germline V gene are SEHNR and FQNEAQ (reference sequence). CDR3 in DNA: TGTGCCAGCAGCTTATCAGAAAATCGACAGGGGGTGAATGGCTACACCTTC. It codes for CASSLSENRQGVNGYTF.

This clonotype showed up many times. The V and J genes are TRBV6-5 and TRBJ2-7; D gene ambiguous. The CDR3 runs to 14 residues. The germline CDR1 and CDR2 sequences are MNHEY and SVGAGI. V gave up 4 bases and J gave up 2 bases, with 12 bases separating them. CDR3 sequence: CASSSPDRTYEQYF. For the CDR3, the DNA is TGTGCCAGCAGTTCCCCGGACCGGACCTACGAGCAGTACTTC.